The rows below give T cell receptor beta chains drawn from one sample of a study of blood T cell repertoires in COVID-19. The protocol was immunoSEQ multiplex PCR, while the TCRdb copy is restricted to in-frame clones and leaves out a portion. The sample carries around 700,000 clones, approximately 90% recorded once. Specimen: peripheral blood. These receptors were collected from a young woman with acute or convalescent COVID-19. CDR3s include the opening cysteine and the closing phenylalanine or tryptophan. Fields, in order: V gene, D gene, J gene, clone size, CDR3 protein, CDR3 DNA. D genes are given only for firm matches. Clone size, where shown, is once, few, many, or a class for clones that have expanded.

v_call: TRBV13; d_call: TRBD1; j_call: TRBJ1-2; clone_size: .; cdr3_aa: CASSIKPGQDYGYTF; cdr3_nt: TGTGCCAGCAGCATCAAACCGGGACAGGACTATGGCTACACCTTC
v_call: TRBV13; d_call: .; j_call: TRBJ1-5; clone_size: once; cdr3_aa: CASRLRRDSNQPQHF; cdr3_nt: TGTGCCAGCAGACTCAGGCGGGATAGCAATCAGCCCCAGCATTTT
v_call: TRBV28; d_call: TRBD1; j_call: TRBJ2-7; clone_size: .; cdr3_aa: CASSTDRGRVTEQYF; cdr3_nt: TGTGCCAGCAGCACGGACAGGGGGCGAGTGACCGAGCAGTACTTC
v_call: TRBV4-3; d_call: TRBD1; j_call: TRBJ1-5; clone_size: .; cdr3_aa: CASSLGQGNQPQHF; cdr3_nt: TGCGCCAGCAGCCTTGGACAGGGGAATCAGCCCCAGCATTTT
v_call: TRBV9; d_call: .; j_call: TRBJ2-2; clone_size: .; cdr3_aa: CASSNRPGSDGELFF; cdr3_nt: TGTGCCAGCAGCAATAGACCCGGGTCCGACGGGGAGCTGTTTTTT
v_call: TRBV2; d_call: .; j_call: TRBJ1-2; clone_size: .; cdr3_aa: CASSEEVAVSLETYYGRTF; cdr3_nt: TGTGCCAGCAGTGAAGAAGTCGCAGTGAGCCTCGAGACTTACTATGGAAGGACCTTC
v_call: TRBV10-3; d_call: TRBD1; j_call: TRBJ2-5; clone_size: .; cdr3_aa: CAISGTPDRPGETQYF; cdr3_nt: TGTGCCATCAGTGGGACCCCGGACAGGCCGGGGGAGACCCAGTACTTC
v_call: TRBV4-1; d_call: .; j_call: TRBJ2-1; clone_size: .; cdr3_aa: CASSLEGLASGNEQFF; cdr3_nt: TGCGCCAGCAGCCTCGAGGGTCTAGCCTCGGGGAATGAGCAGTTCTTC
v_call: TRBV6-6; d_call: TRBD1; j_call: TRBJ1-2; clone_size: .; cdr3_aa: CASSQLTGDGYTF; cdr3_nt: TGTGCCAGCAGTCAACTAACAGGGGATGGCTACACCTTC
v_call: TRBV6-5; d_call: .; j_call: TRBJ1-6; clone_size: .; cdr3_aa: CASSYTSDSSNSPLHF; cdr3_nt: TGTGCCAGCAGTTACACCTCGGACAGCTCAAATTCACCCCTCCACTTT
v_call: TRBV10-3; d_call: TRBD1; j_call: TRBJ2-3; clone_size: .; cdr3_aa: CAISETGGNTQYF; cdr3_nt: TGTGCCATCAGTGAGACAGGGGGCAATACGCAGTATTTT
v_call: TRBV6-5; d_call: .; j_call: TRBJ1-1; clone_size: .; cdr3_aa: CASNRGKDTEAFF; cdr3_nt: TGTGCCAGCAATAGGGGCAAGGACACTGAAGCTTTCTTT
v_call: TRBV14; d_call: TRBD1; j_call: TRBJ1-2; clone_size: .; cdr3_aa: CASSQAGQGGYGYTF; cdr3_nt: TGTGCCAGCAGCCAGGCCGGACAGGGGGGCTATGGCTACACCTTC
v_call: TRBV29-1; d_call: .; j_call: TRBJ1-4; clone_size: .; cdr3_aa: CSGILRANEKLFF; cdr3_nt: TGCAGCGGTATACTCCGGGCTAATGAAAAACTGTTTTTT
v_call: TRBV9; d_call: .; j_call: TRBJ1-1; clone_size: .; cdr3_aa: CASSAAGSEGTEAFF; cdr3_nt: TGTGCCAGCAGCGCTGCGGGCTCTGAGGGCACTGAAGCTTTCTTT
v_call: TRBV6-5; d_call: .; j_call: TRBJ1-1; clone_size: .; cdr3_aa: CASSYSGRGMNTEAFF; cdr3_nt: TGTGCCAGCAGTTACTCGGGCAGGGGCATGAACACTGAAGCTTTCTTT
v_call: TRBV5-8; d_call: .; j_call: TRBJ1-2; clone_size: .; cdr3_aa: CASSARATF; cdr3_nt: TGTGCCAGCAGCGCGCGGGCCACCTTC
v_call: TRBV4-1; d_call: TRBD2; j_call: TRBJ2-2; clone_size: .; cdr3_aa: CASSPGRGGRDTGELFF; cdr3_nt: TGCGCCAGCAGCCCGGGACGGGGGGGCCGGGACACCGGGGAGCTGTTTTTT
v_call: TRBV27; d_call: TRBD1; j_call: TRBJ1-2; clone_size: .; cdr3_aa: CASSAAGTANNYGYTF; cdr3_nt: TGTGCCAGCAGTGCCGCCGGGACAGCGAATAACTATGGCTACACCTTC
v_call: TRBV11-2; d_call: .; j_call: TRBJ1-2; clone_size: .; cdr3_aa: CASSFLSEDHGYTF; cdr3_nt: TGTGCCAGCAGCTTCCTATCGGAGGACCATGGCTACACCTTC
v_call: TRBV30; d_call: .; j_call: TRBJ2-1; clone_size: .; cdr3_aa: CAWRAMGGSYNEQFF; cdr3_nt: TGTGCCTGGAGGGCGATGGGGGGCTCCTACAATGAGCAGTTCTTC
v_call: TRBV29-1; d_call: .; j_call: TRBJ2-7; clone_size: .; cdr3_aa: CSVNDNSYEQYF; cdr3_nt: TGCAGCGTAAACGACAATAGCTACGAGCAGTACTTC
v_call: TRBV5-1; d_call: .; j_call: TRBJ1-2; clone_size: .; cdr3_aa: CASSLGRGPNYGYTF; cdr3_nt: TGCGCCAGCAGCTTGGGACGTGGGCCCAACTATGGCTACACCTTC
v_call: TRBV7-9; d_call: .; j_call: TRBJ1-4; clone_size: .; cdr3_aa: CASSLDRPATNEKLFF; cdr3_nt: TGTGCCAGCAGCTTAGACAGGCCCGCAACTAATGAAAAACTGTTTTTT
v_call: TRBV5-1; d_call: .; j_call: TRBJ2-2; clone_size: .; cdr3_aa: CASSIDLTGTGELFF; cdr3_nt: TGCGCCAGCAGCATCGACCTAACGGGGACCGGGGAGCTGTTTTTT
v_call: TRBV5-5; d_call: .; j_call: TRBJ1-5; clone_size: few; cdr3_aa: CASSPEISNQPQHF; cdr3_nt: TGTGCCAGCAGCCCCGAGATTAGCAATCAGCCCCAGCATTTT
v_call: TRBV18; d_call: TRBD1; j_call: TRBJ2-5; clone_size: .; cdr3_aa: CASSPPWGQGAPWQETQYF; cdr3_nt: TGTGCCAGCTCACCACCGTGGGGACAGGGGGCTCCTTGGCAAGAGACCCAGTACTTC
v_call: TRBV7-2; d_call: .; j_call: TRBJ1-4; clone_size: .; cdr3_aa: CASSLTGAAREKLFF; cdr3_nt: TGTGCCAGCAGCCTTACAGGTGCGGCCCGGGAAAAACTGTTTTTT
v_call: TRBV19; d_call: TRBD1; j_call: TRBJ1-5; clone_size: .; cdr3_aa: CASSPGQGSEPQHF; cdr3_nt: TGTGCCAGTAGTCCAGGACAGGGTAGCGAGCCCCAGCATTTT
v_call: TRBV6-4; d_call: TRBD1; j_call: TRBJ2-6; clone_size: .; cdr3_aa: CASSDRTGDGANVLTF; cdr3_nt: TGTGCCAGCAGTGATCGGACAGGGGACGGGGCCAACGTCCTGACTTTC
v_call: TRBV5-1; d_call: .; j_call: TRBJ1-2; clone_size: .; cdr3_aa: CASSLGGVPNYGYTF; cdr3_nt: TGCGCCAGCAGCTTGGGGGGAGTTCCTAACTATGGCTACACCTTC
v_call: TRBV6-1; d_call: .; j_call: TRBJ1-2; clone_size: .; cdr3_aa: CASSEGLGLPYGYTF; cdr3_nt: TGTGCCAGCAGTGAAGGTTTGGGACTTCCCTATGGCTACACCTTC
v_call: TRBV6-5; d_call: TRBD1; j_call: TRBJ1-5; clone_size: .; cdr3_aa: CASRSARGRFQPQHF; cdr3_nt: TGTGCCAGCAGGTCGGCCAGGGGGCGATTTCAGCCCCAGCATTTT
v_call: TRBV29-1; d_call: .; j_call: TRBJ2-1; clone_size: once; cdr3_aa: CSVEEGTHTFNEQFF; cdr3_nt: TGCAGCGTGGAGGAGGGGACCCATACCTTCAATGAGCAGTTCTTC
v_call: TRBV24-1; d_call: .; j_call: TRBJ1-5; clone_size: .; cdr3_aa: CATSDRGPDQPQHF; cdr3_nt: TGTGCCACCAGTGACAGGGGTCCGGATCAGCCCCAGCATTTT
v_call: TRBV27; d_call: .; j_call: TRBJ2-2; clone_size: .; cdr3_aa: CASSLGASTGELFF; cdr3_nt: TGTGCCAGCAGTTTAGGAGCATCCACCGGGGAGCTGTTTTTT
v_call: TRBV2; d_call: .; j_call: TRBJ1-2; clone_size: once; cdr3_aa: CASSEAPQGLGYTF; cdr3_nt: TGTGCCAGCAGTGAAGCGCCCCAGGGTTTGGGCTACACCTTC